Following are 3 T cell receptor beta chains from one sample sequenced in a study of Graves' ophthalmopathy and Graves' hyperthyroidism. TCR beta CDR3 amplification used RNA transcripts. Second-round multiplex PCR followed a first-round RT-PCR using HTBI primers. TCRdb used MiXCR to reprocess the multiplex PCR reads, holding one entry per CDR3 protein. Here the sample spans around 660,000 distinct CDR3 sequences, about 41% being singletons. The sample taken for sequencing was peripheral blood. The receptors were gathered from an adult man with Graves' ophthalmopathy.

Many counts were recorded for this clonotype. The chain has TRBV2 and TRBJ2-5; no clear D gene. V dropped 4 bases and J dropped 2 bases, with 8 bases sitting between them. Germline V gene data show CDR1 as SNHLY and CDR2 as FYNNEI. This CDR3 has 13 amino acids. CDR3 bases: TGTGCCAGCAGTGGTCCCGAGCAAGAGACCCAGTACTTC. Amino acid sequence: CASSGPEQETQYF.

This clonotype occurred many times. The rearrangement uses TRBV10-3 and TRBJ1-1; TRBD1 aligns across 7 bases. The CDR3 loop spans 18 amino acids. In germline, CDR1 is ENHRY, CDR2 SYGVKD. After removal of 5 bases from V and 1 base from J, the junction contained 16 bases not matched to a gene. CDR3 nucleotide sequence: TGTGCCATCAGTTACGCCGGGACAGAGAAGGAGAGGAACACTGAAGCTTTCTTT. Translating it yields CAISYAGTEKERNTEAFF.

The chain joins TRBV5-6 to TRBJ1-4, with D perhaps TRBD1 (5 bases). Trimming stripped 1 base from V and 7 bases from J, with 11 bases between. There are 14 residues in the CDR3. CDR1 SGHDT and CDR2 YYEEEE come from the germline V gene. The CDR3 sequence: CASSLRGFSEKLFF. CDR3 in DNA: TGTGCCAGCAGCTTGCGGGGGTTTAGTGAAAAACTGTTTTTT.